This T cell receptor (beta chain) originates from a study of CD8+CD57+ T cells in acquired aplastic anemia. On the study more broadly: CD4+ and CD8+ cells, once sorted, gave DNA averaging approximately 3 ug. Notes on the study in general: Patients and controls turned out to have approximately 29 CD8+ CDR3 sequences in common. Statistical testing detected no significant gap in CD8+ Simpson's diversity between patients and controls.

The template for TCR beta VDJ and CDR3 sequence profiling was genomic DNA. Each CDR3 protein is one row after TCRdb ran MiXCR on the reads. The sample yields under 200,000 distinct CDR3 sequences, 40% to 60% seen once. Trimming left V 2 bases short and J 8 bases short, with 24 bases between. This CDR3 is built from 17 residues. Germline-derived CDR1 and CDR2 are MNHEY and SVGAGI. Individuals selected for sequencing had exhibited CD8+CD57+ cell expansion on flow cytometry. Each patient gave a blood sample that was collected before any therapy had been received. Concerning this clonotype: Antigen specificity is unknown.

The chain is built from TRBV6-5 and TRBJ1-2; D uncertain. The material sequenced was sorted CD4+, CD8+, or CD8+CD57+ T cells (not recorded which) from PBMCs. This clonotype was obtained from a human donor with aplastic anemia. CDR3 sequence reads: CASSYARSLLLSEGYTF. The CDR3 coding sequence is TGTGCCAGCAGTTACGCCCGATCCCTGTTACTATCGGAGGGCTACACCTTC.